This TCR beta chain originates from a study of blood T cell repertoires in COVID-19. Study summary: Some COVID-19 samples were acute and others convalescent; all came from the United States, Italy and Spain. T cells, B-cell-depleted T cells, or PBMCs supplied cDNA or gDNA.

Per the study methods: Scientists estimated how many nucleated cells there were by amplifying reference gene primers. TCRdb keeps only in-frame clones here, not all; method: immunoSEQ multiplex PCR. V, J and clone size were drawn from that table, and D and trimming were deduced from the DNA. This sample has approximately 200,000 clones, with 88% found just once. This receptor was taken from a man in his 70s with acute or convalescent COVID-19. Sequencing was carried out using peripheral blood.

The CDR3 DNA follows: TGTGCCAGCAGCGTAGGGCCCACCTTGGGACAGGGGGATGGTGGCTACACCTTC. This sequence encodes CASSVGPTLGQGDGGYTF. This chain connects TRBV9 to TRBJ1-2; TRBD1 aligns across 11 bases. Germline V gene lookup returns CDR1 SGDLS and CDR2 YYNGEE. The CDR3 sequence is 18 residues long. The J segment lost 7 bases and the V segment lost 0 bases, leaving 14 bases of the junction unmatched.